The source of this TCR beta chain is a study of cytomegalovirus exposure and HLA in healthy donors. Germline V lookup: CDR1 MNHEY, CDR2 SMNVEV (reference sequence). Trimming stripped 4 bases from V and 1 base from J, with 13 bases between. This CDR3 comprises 15 residues. A multiplex PCR was run with 60 Vbeta primers and 13 Jbeta primers. Sequenced by immunoSEQ multiplex PCR; TCRdb stores in-frame clones only, minus some. The data show some 100,000 clones, with 70% to 80% seen just once and about 3.1% held by the top ten. This sequence joins TRBV27 and TRBJ1-1; perhaps TRBD1 as D (6 bases). The clonotype originates from a male donor in good health and CMV-seropositive. The sample was PBMCs. Here the CDR3 DNA reads TGTGCCAGCAGTTCATCGGGACACTCGAACACTGAAGCTTTCTTT. Its protein product is CASSSSGHSNTEAFF.